This is a list of T cell receptor beta chains from one sample in a study of blood T cell repertoires in COVID-19. Clones were sequenced by immunoSEQ multiplex PCR, and TCRdb holds only the in-frame ones, with some missing. The sample has 250,000 to 300,000 clones; roughly 86% are singletons. The sequenced sample was peripheral blood. The source is a woman aged 25-40 years with COVID-19, enrolled during active disease. Both conserved end residues are trimmed from each CDR3.

>TRBJ2-7|TRBV19
ASTPVAGSPYEQY
>TRBJ2-3|TRBV6-5
ATLNGGTDTQY
>TRBJ2-2|TRBV20-1
SASPISGRRIGELF
>TRBJ1-2|TRBV29-1
SVEETPGGGYT
>TRBJ2-7|TRBV28
ASRQATGDLYEQY
>TRBJ1-1|TRBV30
AWSDLGTGVTEAF
>TRBJ2-1|TRBV19
ASSIAQRWGDEQF
>TRBJ1-6|TRBV4-1
ASSQEPGMRNSPLH
>TRBJ2-3|TRBV5-6
ASSLELAGSLTDTQY
>TRBJ2-7|TRBV28
ASSPQGAGYEQY
>TRBJ2-3|TRBV6-5
ASSPLPSTDTQY
>TRBJ2-7|TRBV6-2/TRBV6-3
ASSYSAGLREQY
>TRBJ2-4|TRBV28
ASSMTGGLAKNIQY